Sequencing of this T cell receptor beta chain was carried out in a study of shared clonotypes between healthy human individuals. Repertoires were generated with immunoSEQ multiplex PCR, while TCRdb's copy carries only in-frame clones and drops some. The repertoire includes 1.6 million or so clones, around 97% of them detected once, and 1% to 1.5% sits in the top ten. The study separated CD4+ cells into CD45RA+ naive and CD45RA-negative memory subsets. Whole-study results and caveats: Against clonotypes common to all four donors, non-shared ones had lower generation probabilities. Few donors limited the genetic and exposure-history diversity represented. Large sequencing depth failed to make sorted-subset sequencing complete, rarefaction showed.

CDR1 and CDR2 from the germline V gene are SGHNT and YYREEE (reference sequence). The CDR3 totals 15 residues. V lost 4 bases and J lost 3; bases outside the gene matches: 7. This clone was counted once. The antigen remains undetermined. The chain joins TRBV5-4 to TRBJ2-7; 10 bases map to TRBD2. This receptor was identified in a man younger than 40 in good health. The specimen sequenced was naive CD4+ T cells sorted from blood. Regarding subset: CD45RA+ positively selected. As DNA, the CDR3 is TGTGCCAGCAGCCAAGGGACTAGCGAGTACTACGAGCAGTACTTC. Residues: CASSQGTSEYYEQYF.